The sample holds a few counts of the clone carrying this T cell receptor (beta chain). This sample was included in a study of spatial heterogeneity in lung cancer. About the study: Averaged across combinations, each unique TCR and UMI pairing appeared more than ten times in raw reads, which were uncorrected.

Noted time point: sample taken at primary tumor resection. In each case, whole RNA from tumor, nontumor lung or frozen PBMC was sequenced unsorted. The CDR3 is 12 amino acids. With 11 bases removed from V and 1 base from J, the gap between germline ends came to 10 bases. Germline V gene sequence: CDR1 ENHRY, CDR2 SYGVKD. TCRdb re-called the 5' RACE reads through MiXCR, storing one row per CDR3 protein. There are tens of thousands of distinct CDR3 sequences in the sample; about an eighth occur only once, and 6.5% to 8.5% lies in the top ten. The sequencing here drew on PBMCs, taken at surgery. The TCR originated in a male donor with early-stage non-small cell lung cancer. The chain carries TRBV10-3 and TRBJ2-3; D might be TRBD1 or TRBD2, each matching 6 bases. Written as DNA, the CDR3 is TGTGCCGTGGAGGGGGGCACAGATACGCAGTATTTT. It is translated as CAVEGGTDTQYF.